This T cell receptor beta chain is from a study of blood T cells in healthy people across ages. Whole-study findings and limits: Nothing was known about donor CMV status, and this possibly confounded expanded clonotype changes. Observed TCR beta diversity per million T cells went down as age went up. This fall followed a roughly linear course with age.

This clonotype came up a few times. The antigen remains undetermined. CDR3 length equals 14 residues. The V gene lost 2 bases and the J gene lost 6 bases, with 14 bases spanning the gap. For the second PCR, which ran for 7 to 11 cycles, a sample-barcoded 5' primer and a J-beta primer mix were used. No fewer than 2.5 million CDR3-containing paired-end reads came from each sample. TCRdb reprocessed the 5' RACE reads with MiXCR, giving one entry per CDR3 protein. There are about 780,000 distinct CDR3 sequences in the sample; about half occur only once, and 15% to 20% lies in the top ten. This sequence joins TRBV12-3 or TRBV12-4 and TRBJ2-7; the D gene could be TRBD1 or TRBD2 (5 bases each). The specimen sequenced was blood. This TCR derives from a man older than 75 in good health. The CDR3 reads CASSLWGTVGEQYF. The CDR3 bases are TGTGCCAGCAGTTTATGGGGGACGGTTGGCGAGCAGTACTTC.